A selection of T cell receptor beta chains follows, all from one sample in a study of blood T cell repertoires in COVID-19. Repertoires were generated with immunoSEQ multiplex PCR, while TCRdb's copy carries only in-frame clones and drops some. The repertoire holds 150,000 or so clones, with approximately 91% as singletons. Sequencing was carried out using peripheral blood. The source of these receptors is a woman in her 70s with acute or convalescent COVID-19. CDR3s include the opening cysteine and the closing phenylalanine or tryptophan. The D gene is left open where the match is weak. Clone size is not always given. Where it is, it says once, few, many or a class for expanded clones.

D gene,CDR3 length,J gene,clone size,V gene,CDR3 DNA,CDR3 protein
TRBD1,14,TRBJ2-7,NA,TRBV11-2,TGTGCCAGCAGTCCTTCGACAGGGGGGTACGAGCAGTACTTC,CASSPSTGGYEQYF
NA,13,TRBJ2-5,NA,TRBV28,TGTGCCAGCTCCCAATCCCCGCGGGAGACCCAGTACTTC,CASSQSPRETQYF
NA,14,TRBJ1-5,NA,TRBV6-5,TGTGCCAGCAGTTTAACATATAGCAATCAGCCCCAGCATTTT,CASSLTYSNQPQHF
NA,12,TRBJ1-5,NA,TRBV28,TGTGCCAGCAGTTGGGGAGATCAGCCCCAGCATTTT,CASSWGDQPQHF
NA,11,TRBJ2-1,NA,TRBV30,TGTGCCTGGAGCCACTCCAATGAGCAGTTCTTC,CAWSHSNEQFF
NA,13,TRBJ1-6,NA,TRBV10-1,TGCGCCAGCAGTGAGGGCCCCAAAACACCCCTCCACTTT,CASSEGPKTPLHF
NA,13,TRBJ1-1,NA,TRBV14,TGTGCCAGCAGCGTACAGGAGAACACTGAAGCTTTCTTT,CASSVQENTEAFF
TRBD1,13,TRBJ1-2,NA,TRBV30,TGTGCCTGGAGAGACAGGGGGATCTATGGCTACACCTTC,CAWRDRGIYGYTF
NA,12,TRBJ2-2,NA,TRBV19,TGTGCCAGTAGTATCCAGTACGGGGAGCTGTTTTTT,CASSIQYGELFF
NA,15,TRBJ1-1,NA,TRBV6-5,TGTGCCAGCAGACATATCACGGCGGAGAGGACTGAAGCTTTCTTT,CASRHITAERTEAFF
NA,15,TRBJ1-4,NA,TRBV28,TGTGCCAGCAGTTTTCCCGGGACATACGAGGAAAAACTGTTTTTT,CASSFPGTYEEKLFF
TRBD2,16,TRBJ2-3,NA,TRBV9,TGTGCCAGCAGCGTAGGAGGTAGCGGGTGGTCAGATACGCAGTATTTT,CASSVGGSGWSDTQYF
TRBD1,15,TRBJ1-1,NA,TRBV6-5,TGTGCCAGCAGGGGCCAGGGGGCGGGTCACACTGAAGCTTTCTTT,CASRGQGAGHTEAFF
NA,15,TRBJ1-1,NA,TRBV7-8,TGTGCCAGCAGCCCGAACCCCAGGGGCGGAACTGAAGCTTTCTTT,CASSPNPRGGTEAFF
NA,13,TRBJ1-5,NA,TRBV7-2,TGTGCCAGCAGCTTAGGTGCGGATCAGCCCCAGCATTTT,CASSLGADQPQHF
NA,16,TRBJ2-5,once,TRBV7-2,TGTGCCAGCAGCTTGCTCACCGGCGGGGCCAGGGAGACCCAGTACTTC,CASSLLTGGARETQYF
NA,16,TRBJ1-6,NA,TRBV7-8,TGTGCCAGCAGCTTGCAGGGGAGCTCCTATAATTCACCCCTCCACTTT,CASSLQGSSYNSPLHF
TRBD1,14,TRBJ1-5,NA,TRBV30,TGTGCCGGCACACCCACAGGGGTCAATCAGCCCCAGCATTTT,CAGTPTGVNQPQHF
TRBD2,13,TRBJ2-1,NA,TRBV6-5,TGTGCCAGCTCGAATAGGGGAGGGAATGAGCAGTTCTTC,CASSNRGGNEQFF
NA,15,TRBJ1-4,NA,TRBV7-2,TGTGCCAGCAGCCTCCGGGGGGTAACTAATGAAAAACTGTTTTTT,CASSLRGVTNEKLFF
NA,15,TRBJ2-5,NA,TRBV18,TGTGCCAGCTCACCACCGCACAGGGACCGAGAGACCCAGTACTTC,CASSPPHRDRETQYF
TRBD2,16,TRBJ2-5,NA,TRBV14,TGTGCCAGCAGCCAAGGTCTAGCGGGGGGACAAGAGACCCAGTACTTC,CASSQGLAGGQETQYF
TRBD2,18,TRBJ2-6,NA,TRBV10-2,TGCGCCAGCAGGAGGGAATTAGCGGGGTACTCTGGGGCCAACGTCCTGACTTTC,CASRRELAGYSGANVLTF
NA,14,TRBJ2-5,NA,TRBV5-1,TGCGCCAGCAGCCATCGGCAGGGCAGCGAGACCCAGTACTTC,CASSHRQGSETQYF
TRBD2,15,TRBJ2-1,NA,TRBV18,TGTGCCAGCTCACCTGCACTAGCGGGGGACAATGAGCAGTTCTTC,CASSPALAGDNEQFF
NA,16,TRBJ1-2,NA,TRBV7-2,TGTGCCAGCAGCTTAGCGTTGTACAGGGCTGACTATGGCTACACCTTC,CASSLALYRADYGYTF
NA,13,TRBJ2-5,once,TRBV2,TGTGCCAGCAGCATTCAGGGAAGCGAGACCCAGTACTTC,CASSIQGSETQYF
TRBD1,16,TRBJ1-1,NA,TRBV19,TGTGCCAGTAGTATATTTGGCAGGGGGCGAGGTAGTGAAGCTTTCTTT,CASSIFGRGRGSEAFF
NA,14,TRBJ2-2,NA,TRBV3-1/TRBV3-2,TGTGCCAGCAGCCGTAGGGGCCCCACCGGGGAGCTGTTTTTT,CASSRRGPTGELFF
NA,15,TRBJ1-5,NA,TRBV19,TGTGCCAGTAGTATACCAGGGGACCTCAATCAGCCCCAGCATTTT,CASSIPGDLNQPQHF
NA,14,TRBJ1-2,NA,TRBV2,TGTGCCAGCAGTGGCACAGGGCTTATCTATGGCTACACCTTC,CASSGTGLIYGYTF
NA,13,TRBJ1-1,NA,TRBV29-1,TGCAGCGTTGTATCCTCGGCGGACACTGAAGCTTTCTTT,CSVVSSADTEAFF
NA,11,TRBJ1-2,NA,TRBV7-8,TGTGCCAGCAGCAGGGGTTCTGGCTACACCTTC,CASSRGSGYTF
NA,13,TRBJ1-1,NA,TRBV12-3/TRBV12-4,TGTGCCAGCAGTCAAGGGGGGAACACTGAAGCTTTCTTT,CASSQGGNTEAFF
TRBD1,16,TRBJ1-5,NA,TRBV7-8,TGTGCCAGCAGCGCCCTCGGACAGGGTTACAATCAGCCCCAGCATTTT,CASSALGQGYNQPQHF
NA,13,TRBJ1-1,NA,TRBV12-3/TRBV12-4,TGTGCCAGCATCCCTGCAGGGAACACTGAAGCTTTCTTT,CASIPAGNTEAFF
NA,12,TRBJ1-1,NA,TRBV29-1,TGCAGCGTTGAGGGACAAACCACTGAAGCTTTCTTT,CSVEGQTTEAFF
TRBD1,16,TRBJ1-2,NA,TRBV5-1,TGCGCCAGCAGCGGGTCGACAGGGGGCGTCGGGTATGGCTACACCTTC,CASSGSTGGVGYGYTF
NA,12,TRBJ1-2,NA,TRBV12-3/TRBV12-4,TGTGCCAGCAGCATCCGGGGGGAAGGCTACACCTTC,CASSIRGEGYTF
TRBD1,16,TRBJ1-1,NA,TRBV30,TGTGCCTGGAGTGGGCCAGGGGGCTGTATAAACACTGAAGCTTTCTTT,CAWSGPGGCINTEAFF
NA,14,TRBJ1-2,NA,TRBV30,TGTGCCTGGAGTGAGCAGGGCCTTGGCTATGGCTACACCTTC,CAWSEQGLGYGYTF
NA,14,TRBJ1-3,NA,TRBV14,TGTGCCAGCAGCCAAGACTACTCTGGAAACACCATATATTTT,CASSQDYSGNTIYF
TRBD1,15,TRBJ1-6,NA,TRBV7-8,TGTGCCAGCAGCCCCTCGGGACAGGAGGCTTCACCCCTCCACTTT,CASSPSGQEASPLHF
NA,17,TRBJ2-6,NA,TRBV4-1,TGCGCCAGCAGCCAAGATAAGGGGGACTCTGGGGCCAACGTCCTGACTTTC,CASSQDKGDSGANVLTF
NA,14,TRBJ2-4,NA,TRBV5-1,TGCGCCAGCACCCCCCGGGCAGGGGAGTACATTCAGTACTTC,CASTPRAGEYIQYF